This TCR beta chain emerged from a study of OX40 agonist ivuxolimab in advanced cancers. The assay was immunoSEQ multiplex PCR, and TCRdb's table has in-frame clones only and misses some. The profile shows approximately 77,000 clones, about 90% of them singletons. This CDR3 spans 15 amino acids. CDR1 and CDR2 (germline): SGHKS, YYEKEE (reference sequence). J lost 4 bases, V lost 4 bases, and 8 bases had no gene match. The sequenced sample was CD4+ or CD8+ T cells sorted from blood, obtained in a trial of the OX40 agonist ivuxolimab. This chain joins TRBV5-5 and TRBJ2-5, with 9 bases matching TRBD2. The TCR comes from an adult with an advanced solid tumor such as melanoma, head and neck, liver or kidney cancer. CDR3 sequence (DNA): TGTGCCAGCAGCGCCTATAGCGGGAGTTTAGAGACCCAGTACTTC. It yields the protein CASSAYSGSLETQYF. Using reference TRBV5-5 and TRBJ2-5 for the parts outside the CDR3, the full variable domain is DAGVTQSPTHLIKTRGQQVTLRCSPISGHKSVSWYQQVLGQGPQFIFQYYEKEERGRGNFPDRFSARQFPNYSSELNVNALLLGDSALYLCASSAYSGSLETQYFGPGTRLLVL.